The 14 T cell receptor beta chains presented below share a single source sample, sequenced in a study of shared T cell receptors in the human thymus. Assay: immunoSEQ multiplex PCR; the TCRdb copy retains only in-frame clones and omits some. Of 650,000 to 950,000 clones listed, 70% to 90% were seen once; the top ten hold 0.0095% to 0.013%. These data were also filed under a second study, of human thymus T cells.

Source material: thymocytes. Receptor source: a girl under three years old with a congenital heart defect.

The rearrangement joins TRBV9 to TRBJ2-3; 7 bases are shared with TRBD2. The germline gives CDR1 SGDLS, CDR2 YYNGEE. The trim removed 5 bases at V and 4 bases at J, leaving 1 base unmatched. The CDR3 covers 12 residues. In DNA, the CDR3 is TGTGCCAGCAGGGGGGGGGCAGATACGCAGTATTTT. This encodes CASRGGADTQYF.

This rearrangement joins TRBV6-5 to TRBJ2-7; D unresolved. Germline CDR1 is MNHEY and CDR2 is SVGAGI. The CDR3 totals 13 residues. Trimming cost V 5 bases and J 4 bases, with 12 bases left between them. Written as DNA, the CDR3 is TGTGCCAGCAGTCTACCGCCCTGGTACGAGCAGTACTTC. This codes for CASSLPPWYEQYF.

This clone showed up just once. The chain employs TRBV29-1 and TRBJ1-1; 7 bases match TRBD1. CDR3 length: 11 amino acids. The germline gives CDR1 SQVTM, CDR2 ANQGSEA. CDR3 sequence: CSGQEGLEAFF. The CDR3 DNA reads as TGCAGTGGACAGGAGGGTCTGGAAGCTTTCTTT.

V is TRBV5-4 and J is TRBJ2-2, with D maybe TRBD2 (6 bases). CDR3 size: 12 residues. Germline V gene lookup returns CDR1 SGHNT and CDR2 YYREEE (reference sequence). Trimming cost V 4 bases and J 8 bases, with 9 bases left between them. DNA of the CDR3: TGTGCCAGCAGCCGGGGGAGTGGGGAGCTGTTTTTT. Its translation is CASSRGSGELFF. Filled out from reference TRBV5-4 and TRBJ2-2, the complete variable domain reads ETGVTQSPTHLIKTRGQQVTLRCSSQSGHNTVSWYQQALGQGPQFIFQYYREEENGRGNFPPRFSGLQFPNYSSELNVNALELDDSALYLCASSRGSGELFFGEGSRLTVL.

The chain combines TRBV2 with TRBJ2-7; D may be TRBD2 (5 bases). Trimming pared 0 bases from V and 0 bases from J, leaving 15 bases between. The germline gives CDR1 SNHLY, CDR2 FYNNEI. This CDR3 spans 17 amino acids. In nucleotides, the CDR3 is TGTGCCAGCAGTGAAGCGCTTCGATCGGGGAGCTCCTACGAGCAGTACTTC. Residues: CASSEALRSGSSYEQYF. The variable domain in full, completed from reference TRBV2 and TRBJ2-7, reads EPEVTQTPSHQVTQMGQEVILRCVPISNHLYFYWYRQILGQKVEFLVSFYNNEISEKSEIFDDQFSVERPDGSNFTLKIRSTKLEDSAMYFCASSEALRSGSSYEQYFGPGTRLTVT.

The genes are TRBV7-9 and TRBJ2-5; D possibly corresponds to TRBD2 (6 bases). This CDR3 region has 19 residues. Per germline, CDR1 SEHNR and CDR2 FQNEAQ (reference sequence). V was shortened by 2 bases and J by 3 bases, with 25 bases between the two germline ends. The CDR3 spells CASSLRSEAKEPGEETQYF. The CDR3 region has the DNA TGTGCCAGCAGCTTACGGTCTGAGGCAAAAGAGCCGGGAGAAGAGACCCAGTACTTC.

This clone was counted between two and nine times. The J gene is TRBJ1-1, the V gene TRBV14; 9 bases align to TRBD1. Germline V CDR1 and CDR2: SGHDN, FVKESK. J gave up 0 bases and V 0 bases, and 17 bases lay outside the gene matches. The CDR3 extends over 21 amino acids. This CDR3 is CASSQDLPQGAYPVMNTEAFF. CDR3 DNA: TGTGCCAGCAGCCAAGATCTCCCACAGGGGGCCTATCCAGTAATGAACACTGAAGCTTTCTTT.

This chain uses TRBV18 with TRBJ1-2; 12 nucleotides line up with TRBD1. The V gene end was trimmed by 0 bases and the J gene end by 6 bases; junction bases not matched to a gene: 2. CDR3 length equals 15 residues. Looked up from germline, CDR1 is KGHSH and CDR2 is LQKENI. The DNA of the CDR3 is TGTGCCAGCTCACCACCGGGGGACAGGGGGCATGGCTACACCTTC. Amino acid sequence: CASSPPGDRGHGYTF.

This chain connects TRBV7-8 to TRBJ2-5, with D possibly matching TRBD2 (6 bases). Germline V gene data show CDR1 as SGHVS and CDR2 as FQNEAQ. V lost 1 base and J 1 base, leaving 19 bases between the germline ends. CDR3 length equals 18 residues. The CDR3 protein is CASSLGDFTGERQETQYF. CDR3 DNA sequence: TGTGCCAGCAGCTTAGGAGACTTTACGGGGGAGCGCCAAGAGACCCAGTACTTC.

This clone has only a few counts. This rearrangement joins TRBV6-1 to TRBJ1-4; maybe TRBD1 (5 bases). The germline V gene has CDR1 MNHNS and CDR2 SASEGT. Trimming removed 5 bases from V and 7 bases from J, with 17 bases in between. This CDR3 spans 15 amino acids. In DNA, the CDR3 is TGTGCCAGCAGTCATGGGCACCCGGGACTTGAAAAACTGTTTTTT. Translation: CASSHGHPGLEKLFF.

The rearrangement uses TRBV27 and TRBJ2-7; 12 nucleotides line up with TRBD2. V dropped 7 bases and J dropped 2; count of bases not matched to a gene: 6. CDR1 and CDR2 (germline): MNHEY, SMNVEV (reference sequence). The CDR3 consists of 15 residues. The CDR3 protein is CASNRTSGVPYEQYF. CDR3 nucleotide sequence: TGTGCCAGCAACCGGACTAGCGGGGTACCCTACGAGCAGTACTTC.

The rearrangement joins TRBV2 to TRBJ1-5; TRBD1 agrees at 7 bases. CDR3 length: 14 residues. The trim removed 5 bases at V and 7 bases at J, leaving 8 bases unmatched. Germline V gene sequence: CDR1 SNHLY, CDR2 FYNNEI. The CDR3 DNA is TGTGCCAGCAGTTATGACAGGGAAGTCCAGCCCCAGCATTTT. It yields the protein CASSYDREVQPQHF.

The rearrangement links TRBV5-1 to TRBJ1-6; maybe TRBD1 (5 bases). CDR3 length equals 18 residues. CDR1 SGHRS and CDR2 YFSETQ come from the germline V gene. V dropped 0 bases and J dropped 7 bases, with 20 bases sitting between them. CDR3 DNA sequence: TGCGCCAGCAGCTTGGCCGGTGTACACAGGTTAAGGAATTCACCCCTCCACTTT. Its translation: CASSLAGVHRLRNSPLHF.

The chain combines TRBV12-5 with TRBJ2-1, with 10 bases identical to TRBD2. V lost 6 bases and J lost 4; bases outside the gene matches: 21. This CDR3 is 20 amino acids long. Per germline, CDR1 LGHNT and CDR2 FRNRAP. The CDR3 coding sequence is TGTGCTAGTGGACCCCAAGGGACTAGCGTCGAAAGCCCCCTTTACAATGAGCAGTTCTTC. Translation gives CASGPQGTSVESPLYNEQFF.